Here is one T cell receptor beta chain with its context. What it binds is not known. Produced via immunoSEQ multiplex PCR; TCRdb's table is partial and in-frame only. Here the sample spans about 120,000 clones, 90% to 95% being singletons. The entry originates in a study of graft-versus-host responses after intestinal transplantation. Study in general: Transplant types were multivisceral, liver-intestinal, or isolated intestinal. For about three years after anti-thymocyte globulin induction, all recipients took tacrolimus and steroids. Findings and caveats of the study: Present in recipient marrow, GvH clones included some that appeared first in ileum or blood.

The CDR3 totals 16 residues. Germline V lookup: CDR1 SGDLS, CDR2 YYNGEE. The junction had 6 bases not matched to a gene; V was cut back by 3 bases and J by 4 bases. Here the sequenced sample was unstimulated CD4+ T cells sorted from spleen or lymph node cells, taken before intestinal transplant. This sequence originates from a human donor who received an intestinal transplant. V usage is TRBV9 and J usage is TRBJ2-1, with 11 positions matching TRBD2. CDR3 amino acids: CASSAATSGGYNEQFF. In DNA form, the CDR3 reads TGTGCCAGCAGCGCAGCAACTAGCGGGGGTTACAATGAGCAGTTCTTC. Supplemented by reference TRBV9 and TRBJ2-1, the full variable domain reads DSGVTQTPKHLITATGQRVTLRCSPRSGDLSVYWYQQSLDQGLQFLIQYYNGEERAKGNILERFSAQQFPDLHSELNLSSLELGDSALYFCASSAATSGGYNEQFFGPGTRLTVL.